A single sample is the source of the 13 T cell receptor beta chains below, sequenced in a study of CD8+ T cells in alopecia areata (dated by TCRdb to 2017 to 2018). Preparation of the library involved the immunoSEQ multiplex PCR assay. To provide template for TCR sequencing, every sample had RNA extracted and reverse transcribed into cDNA. Sourced from immuneACCESS, this table was stored by TCRdb with only in-frame sequences that have V and J called. A share of the clones is absent; for the studies checked, an unresolved V gene accounts for under half, and the remainder has no known explanation. This sample gives roughly 190,000 clones in total; 55% to 70% of them show up just once. The ten largest clones add up to roughly 3.3% of the sample. The sample's time point label is to be understood as: around 29 days on oral tofacitinib. In the paper's terms, the treatment or condition label means: oral pan-JAK inhibitor, 5-10 mg twice daily.

This specimen was CD4+ T cells sorted from blood, taken at week 4, from a patient treated with tofacitinib. These receptors originate from a human donor with alopecia areata.

The chain links TRBV18 to TRBJ2-7; 7 nucleotides match TRBD1. Germline loops: CDR1 KGHSH, CDR2 LQKENI. This CDR3 has 15 amino acids. The ends lost 1 base at V and 2 bases at J; junction bases unmatched: 5. This CDR3 reads CASSPHRDRPYEQYF. DNA for the CDR3: TGTGCCAGCTCACCACACCGGGACAGACCCTACGAGCAGTACTTC.

The CDR3 sequence: CASSPGPQGETQYF. The CDR3 region has the DNA TGTGCCAGCAGCCCAGGACCCCAAGGGGAGACCCAGTACTTC. V gene TRBV9 combines with J gene TRBJ2-5; D call uncertain. V lost 4 bases and J lost 5, with 15 bases in between. Germline V gene data show CDR1 as SGDLS and CDR2 as YYNGEE. The CDR3 spans 14 residues.

The gene calls are TRBV30 and TRBJ2-3; TRBD1 is a possible D gene (5 bases). The CDR3 has 14 residues. The germline CDR1 and CDR2 sequences are GTSNPN and SVGIG (reference sequence). V dropped 8 bases and J dropped 2 bases, with 17 bases sitting between them. This chain's CDR3 is CAGAGNRDTDTQYF. CDR3 sequence (DNA): TGTGCCGGAGCAGGGAATCGTGACACAGATACGCAGTATTTT. The whole variable domain, filled in from reference TRBV30 and TRBJ2-3, reads SQTIHQWPATLVQPVGSPLSLECTVEGTSNPNLYWYRQAAGRGLQLLFYSVGIGQISSEVPQNLSASRPQDRQFILSSKKLLLSDSGFYLCAGAGNRDTDTQYFGPGTRLTVL.

The chain carries TRBV5-1 and TRBJ2-1; D perhaps matches TRBD2 (5 bases). V was shortened by 0 bases and J by 9 bases, with 16 bases between the two germline ends. Germline assignment: CDR1 SGHRS and CDR2 YFSETQ. The CDR3 has 15 residues. CDR3 in amino acids: CASSLAGVGVGEQFF. CDR3 nucleotides: TGCGCCAGCAGCTTGGCCGGGGTCGGGGTCGGTGAGCAGTTCTTC. The full variable domain, with the rest looked up from reference TRBV5-1 and TRBJ2-1, is KAGVTQTPRYLIKTRGQQVTLSCSPISGHRSVSWYQQTPGQGLQFLFEYFSETQRNKGNFPGRFSGRQFSNSRSEMNVSTLELGDSALYLCASSLAGVGVGEQFFGPGTRLTVL.

The rearrangement links TRBV5-4 to TRBJ2-3, with TRBD1 identical over 12 bases. Germline CDR1 reads SGHNT; CDR2 reads YYREEE (reference sequence). The ends lost 4 bases at V and 6 bases at J; junction bases unmatched: 12. This CDR3 has 17 amino acids. The CDR3 nucleotides read TGTGCCAGCAGCCCGGGGACAGGGGGCCCCTCCGTTGATACGCAGTATTTT. This sequence encodes CASSPGTGGPSVDTQYF.

This clone was observed a handful of times. The V and J genes are TRBV5-1 and TRBJ2-4; 10 positions agree with TRBD2. This CDR3 has 17 residues. V lost 0 bases, J lost 8 bases, and 11 bases stayed unmatched. Germline V gives CDR1 SGHRS, CDR2 YFSETQ. The CDR3: CASSLVGSGGAGDIQYF. The DNA for the CDR3 is TGCGCCAGCAGCTTGGTAGGCAGCGGGGGGGCCGGAGACATTCAGTACTTC.

The chain uses TRBV5-1 and TRBJ2-5; TRBD2 aligns across 12 bases. With 0 bases clipped from V and 2 bases from J, the junction kept 2 bases outside the gene matches. This CDR3 contains 16 residues. Germline assignment: CDR1 SGHRS and CDR2 YFSETQ. In nucleotides, the CDR3 is TGCGCCAGCAGCTTGGGACTAGCGGGGGTGCAAGAGACCCAGTACTTC. This translates into CASSLGLAGVQETQYF.

This sequence joins TRBV7-9 and TRBJ1-6; D unclear. The germline V gene encodes CDR1 SEHNR and CDR2 FQNEAQ (reference sequence). This CDR3 comprises 17 residues. V was shortened by 3 bases and J by 10 bases, with 22 bases between the two germline ends. CDR3 nucleotide sequence: TGTGCCAGCAGCTTCAGGACTGGCAGCTCTTTTGGGTCACCCCTCCACTTT. Translation: CASSFRTGSSFGSPLHF.

A remark on this clone: Other DNA sequences in this sample translate to the same CDR3. The V call is TRBV28, the J call TRBJ1-2; D not resolved. In germline, CDR1 is MDHEN, CDR2 SYDVKM. The CDR3 extends over 12 amino acids. Trimming removed 5 bases at V and 4 bases at J, with 8 bases between. The DNA of the CDR3 is TGTGCCAGCAGTCCCCCAGGCTATGGCTACACCTTC. This translates into CASSPPGYGYTF.

This rearrangement joins TRBV29-1 to TRBJ1-1, with D possibly being TRBD1 (5 bases). CDR1 and CDR2 (germline): SQVTM, ANQGSEA. Trimming removed 3 bases from V and 0 bases from J, with 8 bases in between. The CDR3 length is 13 residues. The DNA for the CDR3 is TGCAGCGTTGACGTGGGGGTGAACACTGAAGCTTTCTTT. Protein: CSVDVGVNTEAFF.

As DNA, the CDR3 is TGTGCCTGGAGTACGGGAGGGGAGTCTTCACCCCTCCACTTT. It specifies CAWSTGGESSPLHF. The chain has TRBV30 and TRBJ1-6; tentative D call: TRBD1 (5 bases). This CDR3 has 14 residues. The V gene lost 2 bases and the J gene lost 9 bases, with 14 bases spanning the gap. Germline CDR1 and CDR2: GTSNPN and SVGIG (reference sequence). The whole variable domain, filled in from reference TRBV30 and TRBJ1-6, reads SQTIHQWPATLVQPVGSPLSLECTVEGTSNPNLYWYRQAAGRGLQLLFYSVGIGQISSEVPQNLSASRPQDRQFILSSKKLLLSDSGFYLCAWSTGGESSPLHFGNGTRLTVT.

As for this clone: A junction end diverges from the germline sequence, so it may reflect a read error. The gene calls are TRBV30 and TRBJ2-4; 8 bases agree with TRBD1. The germline V gene encodes CDR1 GTSNPN and CDR2 SVGIG (reference sequence). This CDR3 has 13 residues. As DNA, the CDR3 is TGTGCCTGGAGTACAACCCATTACAGGGGGGCGCGCTTC. This translates into CAWSTTHYRGARF.

This clone has just a few counts. This chain uses TRBV29-1 with TRBJ2-5, with D perhaps matching TRBD1 or TRBD2 (5 bases each). Germline V gives CDR1 SQVTM, CDR2 ANQGSEA. V was shortened by 4 bases and J by 7 bases, with 19 bases between the two germline ends. The CDR3 runs 14 residues. CDR3 in amino acids: CSVGGPGTQGTQYF. CDR3 DNA sequence: TGCAGCGTTGGAGGGCCCGGCACCCAGGGGACCCAGTACTTC.